Below, one T cell receptor beta chain is given with its context. The junction departs from germline at one end; a sequencing error may be responsible. This sample was included in a study of blood T cell repertoires in COVID-19. Data came from immunoSEQ multiplex PCR; TCRdb stores just in-frame clones and leaves some out. The sample yields around 200,000 clones, approximately 90% seen once. This CDR3 is 15 amino acids long. CDR1 SGHTA and CDR2 FQGTGA come from the germline V gene. The sample taken for sequencing was peripheral blood. The V call is TRBV7-3, the J call TRBJ2-3; D may be TRBD1 or TRBD2 (5 bases each). The receptor was derived from a man in his thirties or forties with acute or convalescent COVID-19. The CDR3 loop is CASSLTGRAADTQYF. As DNA, the CDR3 is TGTGCCAGCAGCCTAACGGGGCGCGCGGCAGATACGCAGTATTTT.